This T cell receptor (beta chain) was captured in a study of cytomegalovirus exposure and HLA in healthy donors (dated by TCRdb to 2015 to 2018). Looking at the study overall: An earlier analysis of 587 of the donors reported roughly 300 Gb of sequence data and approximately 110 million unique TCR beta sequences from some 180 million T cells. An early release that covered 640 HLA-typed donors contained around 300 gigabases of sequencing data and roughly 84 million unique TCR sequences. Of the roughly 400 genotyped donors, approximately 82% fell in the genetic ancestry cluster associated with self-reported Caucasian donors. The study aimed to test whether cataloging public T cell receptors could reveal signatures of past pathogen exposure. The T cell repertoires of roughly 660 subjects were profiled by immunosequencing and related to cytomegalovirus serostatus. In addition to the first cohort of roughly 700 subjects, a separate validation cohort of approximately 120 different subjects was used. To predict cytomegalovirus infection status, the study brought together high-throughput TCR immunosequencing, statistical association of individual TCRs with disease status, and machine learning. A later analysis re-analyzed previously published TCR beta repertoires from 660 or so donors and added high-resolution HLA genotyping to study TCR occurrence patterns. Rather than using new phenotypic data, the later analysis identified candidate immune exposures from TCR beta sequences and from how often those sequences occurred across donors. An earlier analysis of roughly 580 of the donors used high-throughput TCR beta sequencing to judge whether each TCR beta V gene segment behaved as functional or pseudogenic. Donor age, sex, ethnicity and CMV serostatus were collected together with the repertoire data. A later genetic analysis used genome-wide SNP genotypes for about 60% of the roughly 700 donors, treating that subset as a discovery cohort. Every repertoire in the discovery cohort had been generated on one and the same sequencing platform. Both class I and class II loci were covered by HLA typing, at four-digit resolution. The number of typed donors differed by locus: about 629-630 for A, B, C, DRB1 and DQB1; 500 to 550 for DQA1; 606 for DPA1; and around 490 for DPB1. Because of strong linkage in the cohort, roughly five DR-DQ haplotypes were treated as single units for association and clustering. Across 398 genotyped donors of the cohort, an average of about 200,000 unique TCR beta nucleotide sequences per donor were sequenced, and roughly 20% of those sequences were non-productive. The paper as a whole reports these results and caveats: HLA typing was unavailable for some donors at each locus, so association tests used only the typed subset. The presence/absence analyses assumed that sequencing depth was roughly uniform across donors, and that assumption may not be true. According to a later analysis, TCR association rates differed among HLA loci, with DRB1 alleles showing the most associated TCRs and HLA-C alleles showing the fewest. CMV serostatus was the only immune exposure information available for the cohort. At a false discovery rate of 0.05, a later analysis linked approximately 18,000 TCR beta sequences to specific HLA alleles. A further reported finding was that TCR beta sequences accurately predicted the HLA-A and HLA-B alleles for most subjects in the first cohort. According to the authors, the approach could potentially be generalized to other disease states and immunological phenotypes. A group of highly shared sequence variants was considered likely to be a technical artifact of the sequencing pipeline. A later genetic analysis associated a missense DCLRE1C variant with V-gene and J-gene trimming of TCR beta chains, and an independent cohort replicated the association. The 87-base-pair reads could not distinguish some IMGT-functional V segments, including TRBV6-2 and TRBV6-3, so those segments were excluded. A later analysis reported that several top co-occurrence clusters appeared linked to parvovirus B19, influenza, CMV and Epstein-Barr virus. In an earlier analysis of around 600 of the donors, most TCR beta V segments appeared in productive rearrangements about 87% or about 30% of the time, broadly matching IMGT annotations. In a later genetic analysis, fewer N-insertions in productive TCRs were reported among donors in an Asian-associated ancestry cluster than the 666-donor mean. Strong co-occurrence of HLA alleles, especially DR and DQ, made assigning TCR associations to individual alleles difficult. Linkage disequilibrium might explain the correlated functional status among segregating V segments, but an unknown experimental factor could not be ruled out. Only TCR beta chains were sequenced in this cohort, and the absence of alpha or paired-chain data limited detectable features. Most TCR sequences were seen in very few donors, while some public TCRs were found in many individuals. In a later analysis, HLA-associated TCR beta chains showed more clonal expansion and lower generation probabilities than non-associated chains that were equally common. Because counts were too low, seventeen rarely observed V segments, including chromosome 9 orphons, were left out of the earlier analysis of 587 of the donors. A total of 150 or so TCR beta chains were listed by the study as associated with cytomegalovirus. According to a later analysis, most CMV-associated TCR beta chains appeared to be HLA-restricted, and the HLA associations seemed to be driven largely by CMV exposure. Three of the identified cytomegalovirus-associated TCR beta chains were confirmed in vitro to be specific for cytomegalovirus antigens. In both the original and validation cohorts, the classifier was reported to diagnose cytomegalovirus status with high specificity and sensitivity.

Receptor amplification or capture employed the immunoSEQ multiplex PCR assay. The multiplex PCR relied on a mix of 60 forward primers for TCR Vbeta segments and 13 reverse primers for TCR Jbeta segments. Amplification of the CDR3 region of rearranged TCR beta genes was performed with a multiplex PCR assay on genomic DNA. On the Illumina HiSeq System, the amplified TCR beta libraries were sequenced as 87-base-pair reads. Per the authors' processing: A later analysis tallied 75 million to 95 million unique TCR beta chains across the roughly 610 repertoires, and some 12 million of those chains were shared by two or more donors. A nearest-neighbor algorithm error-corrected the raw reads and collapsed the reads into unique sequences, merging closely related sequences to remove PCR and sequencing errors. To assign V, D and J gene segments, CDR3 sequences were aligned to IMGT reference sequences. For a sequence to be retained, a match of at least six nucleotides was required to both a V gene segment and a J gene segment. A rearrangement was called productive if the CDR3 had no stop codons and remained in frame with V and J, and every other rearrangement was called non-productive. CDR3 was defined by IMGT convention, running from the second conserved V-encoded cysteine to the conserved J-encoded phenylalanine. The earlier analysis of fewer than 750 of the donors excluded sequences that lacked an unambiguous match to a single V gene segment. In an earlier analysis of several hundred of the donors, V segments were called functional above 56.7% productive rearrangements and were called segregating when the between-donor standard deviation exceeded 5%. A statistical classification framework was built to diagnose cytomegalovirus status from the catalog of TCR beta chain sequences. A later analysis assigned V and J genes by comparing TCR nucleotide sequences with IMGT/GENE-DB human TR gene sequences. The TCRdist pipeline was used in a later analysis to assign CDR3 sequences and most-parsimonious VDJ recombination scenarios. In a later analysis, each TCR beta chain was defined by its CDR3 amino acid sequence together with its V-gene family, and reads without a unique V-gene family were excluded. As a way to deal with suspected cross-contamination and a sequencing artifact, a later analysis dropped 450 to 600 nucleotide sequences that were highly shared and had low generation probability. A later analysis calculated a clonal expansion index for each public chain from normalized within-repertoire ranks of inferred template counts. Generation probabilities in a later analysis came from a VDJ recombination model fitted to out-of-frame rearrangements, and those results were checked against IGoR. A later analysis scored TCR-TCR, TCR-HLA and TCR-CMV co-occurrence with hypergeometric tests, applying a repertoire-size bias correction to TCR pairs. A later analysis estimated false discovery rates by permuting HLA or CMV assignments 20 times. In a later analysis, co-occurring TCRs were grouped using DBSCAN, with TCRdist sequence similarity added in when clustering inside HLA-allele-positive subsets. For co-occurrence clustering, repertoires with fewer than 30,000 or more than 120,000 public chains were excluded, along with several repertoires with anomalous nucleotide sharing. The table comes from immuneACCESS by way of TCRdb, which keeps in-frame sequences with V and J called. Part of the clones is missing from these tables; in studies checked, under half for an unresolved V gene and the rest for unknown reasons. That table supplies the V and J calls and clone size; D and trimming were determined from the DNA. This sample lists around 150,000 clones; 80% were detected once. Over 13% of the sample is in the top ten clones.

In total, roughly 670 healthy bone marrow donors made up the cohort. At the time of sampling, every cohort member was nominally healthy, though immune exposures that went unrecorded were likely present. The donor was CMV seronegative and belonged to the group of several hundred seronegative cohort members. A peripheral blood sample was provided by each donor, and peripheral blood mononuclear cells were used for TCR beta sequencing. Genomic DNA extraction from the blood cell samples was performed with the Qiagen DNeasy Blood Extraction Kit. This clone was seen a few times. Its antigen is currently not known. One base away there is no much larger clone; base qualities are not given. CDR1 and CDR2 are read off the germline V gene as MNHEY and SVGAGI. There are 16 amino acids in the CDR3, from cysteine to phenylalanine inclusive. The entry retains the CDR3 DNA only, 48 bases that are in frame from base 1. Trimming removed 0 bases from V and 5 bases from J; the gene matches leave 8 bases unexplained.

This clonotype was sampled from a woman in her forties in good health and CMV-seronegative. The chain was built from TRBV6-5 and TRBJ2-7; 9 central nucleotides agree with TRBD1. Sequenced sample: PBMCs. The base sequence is TGTGCCAGCAGTTACTCATCCGGGACAGGGTTCAACGAGCAGTACTTC. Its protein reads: CASSYSSGTGFNEQYF.